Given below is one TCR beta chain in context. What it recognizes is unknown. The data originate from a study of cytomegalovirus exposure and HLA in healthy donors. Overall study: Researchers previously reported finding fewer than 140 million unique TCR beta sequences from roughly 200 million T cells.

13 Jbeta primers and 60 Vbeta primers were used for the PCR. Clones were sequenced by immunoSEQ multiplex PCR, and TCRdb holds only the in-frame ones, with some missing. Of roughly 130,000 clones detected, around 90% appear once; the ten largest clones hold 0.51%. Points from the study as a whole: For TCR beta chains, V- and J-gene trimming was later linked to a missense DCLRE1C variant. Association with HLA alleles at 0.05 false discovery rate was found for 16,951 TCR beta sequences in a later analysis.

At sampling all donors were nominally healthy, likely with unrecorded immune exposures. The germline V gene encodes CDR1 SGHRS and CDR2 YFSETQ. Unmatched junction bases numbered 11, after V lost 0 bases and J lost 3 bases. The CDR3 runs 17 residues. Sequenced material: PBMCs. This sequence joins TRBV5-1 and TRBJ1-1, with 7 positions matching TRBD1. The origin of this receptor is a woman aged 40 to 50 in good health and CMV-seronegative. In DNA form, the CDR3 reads TGCGCCAGCAGCTTGGGGGCAGGGGGATGGGCGGACACTGAAGCTTTCTTT. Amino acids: CASSLGAGGWADTEAFF.